This TCR beta chain is from a study of T cell changes during pregnancy in multiple sclerosis. The V gene lost 1 base and the J gene lost 8 bases, with 8 bases spanning the gap. Germline CDR1 DFQATT, CDR2 SNEGSKA (reference sequence). This CDR3 contains 11 residues. Clones were sequenced by immunoSEQ multiplex PCR, and TCRdb holds only the in-frame ones, with some missing. Among tens of thousands of clones listed, 89% were seen once. The V gene is TRBV20-1, the J gene TRBJ1-2; D is ambiguous. Source: CD4+ T cells from peripheral blood mononuclear cells, taken in the first trimester of pregnancy. The clonotype originates from a female donor with multiple sclerosis, enrolled in a pregnancy study. CDR3 region: CSARGWAGYTF. The CDR3 DNA follows: TGCAGTGCTAGAGGGTGGGCCGGCTACACCTTC.